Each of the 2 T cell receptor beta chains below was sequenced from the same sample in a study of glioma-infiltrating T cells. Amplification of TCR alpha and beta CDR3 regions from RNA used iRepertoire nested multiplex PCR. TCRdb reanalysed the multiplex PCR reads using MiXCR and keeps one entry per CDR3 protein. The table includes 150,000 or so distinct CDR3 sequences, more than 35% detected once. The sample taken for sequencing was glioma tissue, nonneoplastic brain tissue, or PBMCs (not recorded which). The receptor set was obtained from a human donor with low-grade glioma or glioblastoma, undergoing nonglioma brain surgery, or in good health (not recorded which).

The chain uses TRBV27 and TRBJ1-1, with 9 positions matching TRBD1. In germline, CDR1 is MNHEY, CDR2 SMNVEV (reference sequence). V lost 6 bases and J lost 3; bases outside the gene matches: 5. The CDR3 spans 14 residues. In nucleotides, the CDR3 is TGTGCCAGCAGCAGGACAGGGGTGGACACTGAAGCTTTCTTT. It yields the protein CASSRTGVDTEAFF.

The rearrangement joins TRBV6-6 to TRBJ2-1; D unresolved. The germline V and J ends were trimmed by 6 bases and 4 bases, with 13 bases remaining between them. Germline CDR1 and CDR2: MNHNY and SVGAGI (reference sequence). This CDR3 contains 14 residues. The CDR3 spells CASRNGPRYNEQFF. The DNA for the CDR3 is TGTGCCAGCAGGAACGGGCCGAGGTACAATGAGCAGTTCTTC.